The T cell receptor (beta chain) under discussion was sequenced for a study of blood T cells in healthy people across ages (dated by TCRdb to the mid-2010s). Background on the whole study: In model experiments, roughly one uniquely barcoded TCR beta cDNA molecule per two T cells was captured by template switching. Age-related changes in TCR beta repertoire diversity were measured in the study by deep sequencing normalized with unique cDNA molecular identifiers. The donors were split into four age groups: young (average around 16 years), middle-aged (around 37), aged (more than 55) and long-lived (over 80). To avoid experimental bias, donors of different ages were randomly spread across the sequencing lanes. For two donors (one aged 18 to 29 and one aged 80 or older), the study analyzed two additional independent replicas of 1 million unique cDNA reads from the same blood draw.

Inclusive of the bounding cysteine and phenylalanine, the CDR3 is 13 residues long. CDR3 DNA is the only sequence kept; it has 39 bases, read in frame from the first base. Trimming costs V 0 bases and J 6 bases, and their ends lie 6 bases apart. According to the germline V gene, CDR1 reads KGHSH and CDR2 reads LQKENI. Libraries came from 5' RACE. Instrument used: Illumina HiSeq 2500. The second PCR ran for about 6 to 12 cycles and used a J-beta primer mix along with a sample-barcoded 5' primer. A unique molecular identifier was introduced onto each TCR beta cDNA molecule by a template-switch 5' adaptor carrying 12 random nucleotides. At least 3 million CDR3-containing paired-end reads were obtained from each sample. First-strand cDNA was synthesized from all RNA with the Mint cDNA synthesis kit, primed by a TRBC-specific oligonucleotide. Following uracil-DNA glycosylase treatment, all cDNA underwent a first 18-cycle PCR with the universal primers M1SS and BC2_uni_R. In the authors' own workflow: For normalization, 1 million high-quality reads were randomly selected from each sample, with every read carrying a distinct molecular identifier. Reads sharing molecular identifiers were discarded rather than binned into consensus sequences. MiTCR, set to a Q25 quality threshold and the strictest error-elimination algorithm, was used for CDR3 identification, clonotype clustering and error correction. A nonparametric unseen species model with Euler transformation was used to estimate lower-bound total TCR beta diversity. Starting from the raw public reads, TCRdb applied fastp trimming at Q25, assembled clones with MiXCR and retained in-frame beta chains. Under each unique CDR3 protein, matching rows form one entry showing the most common genes and DNA. The V and J calls shown here were made by TCRdb, not taken from the authors' results. This sample gives hundreds of thousands of distinct CDR3 sequences in total; roughly 32% of them show up just once. 15% of the sample belongs to the ten largest clones.

Systemically healthy Caucasian individuals from Russia, some 38 in total and aged 6 to 90 years, were included as donors. Each donor gave around 9 milliliters of peripheral blood, collected into EDTA-treated Vacutainer tubes. Ficoll-Paque density-gradient centrifugation was used to isolate PBMCs, with at least 6.5 million per sample. Total RNA, at least 5.5 micrograms per sample, was extracted from PBMCs with Trizol reagent. The percentages of naive CD45RAhigh/CD27high T cells were determined by flow cytometry on a PBMC aliquot from every donor. Here is what the overall study found, with its caveats: Conclusive comparison of naive and antigen-experienced compartments was prevented by the profiling of bulk unsorted PBMCs. Observed TCR beta diversity per million T cells fell roughly linearly with age, and a significant reduction was already apparent by age roughly 40. There was a strong correlation between observed TCR beta diversity and the percentage of naive T cells measured by flow cytometry. Because donor CMV infection status was unknown, age-related changes in expanded clonotypes were potentially confounded. Estimates of total diversity based on one million sequenced T cells were considered lower bounds and underestimates. Compared with the aged group, the long-lived group had more naive CD4+ T cells, fewer expanded clones and increased TCR diversity, a pattern suggesting age selection.

This clonotype was seen at least ten times. Its antigen is unknown. No much larger clone is present one base from it, and per-base qualities are unavailable. The TCR sequence derives from a woman of 80 years or more in good health. Donor details come from another sample of the same person, matched by shared clones. The rearranged chain carries TRBV18 and TRBJ2-4; confidence is insufficient to name the D gene. Sample: blood. The CDR3: CASSPPVVNIQYF. The DNA reads TGTGCCAGCTCACCACCGGTCGTAAACATTCAGTACTTC.